The 15 T cell receptor beta chains reported below all come from one sample, sequenced in a study of neurological immune-mediated disorders. One entry per CDR3 protein, called by TCRdb with MiXCR from the 5' RACE reads. The sample shows about 50,000 distinct CDR3 sequences, 3% to 3.5% of them seen only once. Sequenced material: PBMCs. The origin of the receptors is a woman aged 50 to 60 with multiple sclerosis.

This clonotype was detected many times. V and J are TRBV5-1 and TRBJ1-1, with a tentative D call TRBD1 (6 bases). CDR1 is SGHRS, CDR2 YFSETQ, per germline. V gave up 5 bases and J gave up 4 bases, with 15 bases separating them. This CDR3 is built from 14 residues. The CDR3 region is CASRVGGVGTEAFF. Written as DNA, the CDR3 is TGCGCCAGCAGGGTCGGGGGCGTGGGCACTGAAGCTTTCTTT.

This clonotype is termed medium-sized. The chain is built from TRBV5-1 and TRBJ2-1; 11 bases align to TRBD2. Trimming removed 4 bases from V and 8 bases from J; junction bases left unmatched: 8. The germline V gene has CDR1 SGHRS and CDR2 YFSETQ. CDR3 length equals 15 residues. CDR3 sequence (DNA): TGCGCCAGCAGCCGGGATAGCGGGAGGGGCGATGAGCAGTTCTTC. This translates into CASSRDSGRGDEQFF.

This clonotype was counted at least ten times. V and J are TRBV24-1 and TRBJ1-5, with D unresolved. Germline loops: CDR1 KGHDR, CDR2 SFDVKD. The CDR3 has 12 residues. The V gene lost 5 bases and the J gene lost 6 bases, with 7 bases spanning the gap. The CDR3 DNA is TGTGCCACCAGTGTGGGCTCTCAGCCCCAGCATTTT. It yields the protein CATSVGSQPQHF.

Many counts were recorded for this clonotype. The J gene is TRBJ2-1, the V gene TRBV2, with 9 bases matching TRBD2. The V and J ends lost 5 bases and 1 base, in that order; junction bases with no gene match: 3. Germline V gene lookup returns CDR1 SNHLY and CDR2 FYNNEI. CDR3 size: 15 residues. The CDR3 sequence: CASSRSGGSYNEQFF. The CDR3 DNA reads as TGTGCCAGCAGTCGAAGCGGGGGGTCCTACAATGAGCAGTTCTTC.

This clonotype was seen many times. This chain uses TRBV7-2 with TRBJ2-7; D gene ambiguous. CDR1 is SGHTA, CDR2 FQGNSA, per germline. CDR3 length: 13 residues. The V and J ends lost 5 bases and 2 bases respectively, with 10 bases between them. The CDR3 sequence is CASSPDGPYEQYF. The CDR3 nucleotides are TGTGCCAGCAGCCCGGACGGCCCCTACGAGCAGTACTTC.

This clonotype came up many times. The chain couples TRBV6-6 to TRBJ2-2; D may be TRBD1 or TRBD2 (5 bases each). The length of the CDR3 is 17 residues. Germline V lookup: CDR1 MNHNY, CDR2 SVGAGI (reference sequence). V was pared by 3 bases and J by 5 bases, with 19 bases between. The chain's CDR3 is CASSYGAGAGSTGELFF. The CDR3 DNA reads TGTGCCAGCAGTTATGGGGCTGGGGCAGGGAGTACCGGGGAGCTGTTTTTT.

This clonotype was recorded many times. The rearrangement joins TRBV20-1 to TRBJ2-1; 8 bases are a match to TRBD1. V gave up 1 base and J gave up 1 base; unmatched junction bases: 0. From germline, CDR1 is DFQATT and CDR2 SNEGSKA (reference sequence). This CDR3 region has 14 residues. The CDR3 protein is CSARGTGSYNEQFF. CDR3 nucleotide sequence: TGCAGTGCTAGAGGGACAGGGTCCTACAATGAGCAGTTCTTC.

This clonotype was observed many times. V and J are TRBV5-1 and TRBJ1-1; weak D call: TRBD1 (6 bases). This CDR3 has 15 residues. Per the germline V gene, CDR1 is SGHRS and CDR2 is YFSETQ. V gave up 0 bases and J gave up 3 bases, with 12 bases separating them. This CDR3 is CASSLAGTPDTEAFF. CDR3 coding DNA: TGCGCCAGCAGCTTGGCCGGGACACCAGACACTGAAGCTTTCTTT.

In its sample, this clonotype was seen a few times. The chain recombines TRBV3-1 with TRBJ2-5; 8 bases are a match to TRBD2. The germline CDR1 and CDR2 sequences are LGHDT and YNNKEL (reference sequence). V lost 4 bases and J lost 1; bases outside the gene matches: 5. The CDR3 totals 15 residues. CDR3 sequence: CASSLPGTSQETQYF. In DNA form, the CDR3 reads TGTGCCAGCAGCCTTCCCGGGACTAGCCAAGAGACCCAGTACTTC.

This clonotype was picked up many times. The V and J genes are TRBV20-1 and TRBJ2-1; D possibly corresponds to TRBD1 (7 bases). Germline V lookup: CDR1 DFQATT, CDR2 SNEGSKA (reference sequence). This CDR3 spans 14 amino acids. V was shortened by 0 bases and J by 5 bases, with 11 bases between the two germline ends. CDR3 DNA sequence: TGCAGTGCTAGAGATAGGAGGGGGCACAATGAGCAGTTCTTC. Translated, it gives CSARDRRGHNEQFF.

This clonotype was picked up many times. The gene calls are TRBV9 and TRBJ1-2, with 7 bases identical to TRBD1. The ends lost 0 bases at V and 3 bases at J; junction bases unmatched: 5. The CDR3 contains 15 residues. Germline CDR1 SGDLS, CDR2 YYNGEE. CDR3 bases: TGTGCCAGCAGCGTAGTAGGGGGCGGGTACTATGGCTACACCTTC. It yields the protein CASSVVGGGYYGYTF.

This clonotype was seen repeatedly, ten times or more. V and J are TRBV24-1 and TRBJ2-5, with D uncertain. The length of the CDR3 is 13 residues. The germline V gene has CDR1 KGHDR and CDR2 SFDVKD. Trimming removed 4 bases at V and 5 bases at J, with 10 bases between. This CDR3 reads CATSDPGAETQYF. The CDR3, as DNA: TGTGCCACCAGTGACCCGGGTGCGGAGACCCAGTACTTC.

This clonotype was seen at least ten times. The chain carries TRBV6-5 and TRBJ1-1; 8 positions match TRBD1. Germline V lookup: CDR1 MNHEY, CDR2 SVGAGI. This CDR3 spans 16 amino acids. Losses at the gene ends were 6 bases for V and 0 bases for J; bases not matched to a gene: 9. The CDR3: CASRSTGGTMNTEAFF. CDR3 nucleotide sequence: TGTGCCAGCAGGTCCACAGGGGGTACAATGAACACTGAAGCTTTCTTT.

Ten or more counts support this clonotype. The chain joins TRBV7-9 to TRBJ1-1; tentatively, D is TRBD1 (5 bases). Trimming shortened V by 1 base and J by 1 base, and 10 bases separated the two germline ends. CDR1 is SEHNR and CDR2 is FQNEAQ in the germline V gene (reference sequence). The CDR3 covers 15 residues. The CDR3 loop reads CASSLEPGWNTEAFF. The CDR3 nucleotides are TGTGCCAGCAGCTTAGAACCAGGGTGGAACACTGAAGCTTTCTTT. Filled out from reference TRBV7-9 and TRBJ1-1, the complete variable domain reads DTGVSQNPRHKITKRGQNVTFRCDPISEHNRLYWYRQTLGQGPEFLTYFQNEAQLEKSRLLSDRFSAERPKGSFSTLEIQRTEQGDSAMYLCASSLEPGWNTEAFFGQGTRLTVV.

This clonotype has at least ten counts. The V call is TRBV5-1, the J call TRBJ1-1; D may be TRBD1 (5 bases). From germline, CDR1 is SGHRS and CDR2 YFSETQ. Trimming removed 8 bases at V and 4 bases at J, with 15 bases between. This CDR3 is built from 13 residues. In DNA form, the CDR3 reads TGCGCCAGACCGGGACCTGGGAGCACTGAAGCTTTCTTT. It specifies CARPGPGSTEAFF.